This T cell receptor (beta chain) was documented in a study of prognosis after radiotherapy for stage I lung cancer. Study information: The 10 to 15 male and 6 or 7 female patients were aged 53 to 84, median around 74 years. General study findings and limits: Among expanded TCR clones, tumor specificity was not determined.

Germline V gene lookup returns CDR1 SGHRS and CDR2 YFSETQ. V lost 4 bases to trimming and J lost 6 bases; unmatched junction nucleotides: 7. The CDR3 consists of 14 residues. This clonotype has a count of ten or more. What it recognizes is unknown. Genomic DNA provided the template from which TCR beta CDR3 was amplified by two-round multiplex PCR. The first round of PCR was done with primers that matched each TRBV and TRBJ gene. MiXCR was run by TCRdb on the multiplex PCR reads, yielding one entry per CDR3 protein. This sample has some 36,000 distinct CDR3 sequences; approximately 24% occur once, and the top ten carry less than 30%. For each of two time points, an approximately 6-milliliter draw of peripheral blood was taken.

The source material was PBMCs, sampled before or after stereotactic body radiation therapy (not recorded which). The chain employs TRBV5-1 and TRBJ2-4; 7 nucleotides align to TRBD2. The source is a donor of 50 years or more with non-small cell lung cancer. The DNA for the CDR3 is TGCGCCAGCAGCCCGGGGGGACGGTCAAACATTCAGTACTTC. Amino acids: CASSPGGRSNIQYF.